Following are 13 T cell receptor beta chains from one sample sequenced in a study of Ad26.COV2.S vaccination and SARS-CoV-2 variants. Treatment denoted: over 15 received Ad26.COV2.S at low or high dose, single or two shots; several received placebo; per-sample allocation not given. Sampling was done on day 63 after the first vaccine or placebo injection. The method was immunoSEQ multiplex PCR; TCRdb's version includes in-frame clones alone and lacks a portion of them. The sample has about 400,000 clones, approximately 90% seen once. The source was peripheral blood, collected in a trial of Ad26.COV2.S vaccine versus placebo. The receptors originated from a person aged 18-60 years who received the Ad26.COV2.S COVID-19 vaccine or a placebo.

This chain uses TRBV6-1 with TRBJ2-5; 9 bases fit TRBD1. This CDR3 contains 17 residues. Unmatched junction bases numbered 9, after V lost 0 bases and J lost 4 bases. Germline CDR1 MNHNS, CDR2 SASEGT. This CDR3 is CASSEASLVTGGETQYF. In nucleotides, the CDR3 is TGTGCCAGCAGTGAAGCGTCCCTCGTGACAGGGGGAGAGACCCAGTACTTC.

The rearrangement links TRBV4-2 to TRBJ1-2, with 9 positions matching TRBD1. V was pared by 4 bases and J by 4 bases, with 7 bases of the junction left unmatched. The CDR3 sequence is 15 residues long. Germline V gives CDR1 LGHNA, CDR2 YNFKEQ. The CDR3 sequence: CASSPETGGLYGYTF. CDR3 bases: TGTGCCAGCAGCCCTGAGACAGGGGGTCTCTATGGCTACACCTTC.

The V gene is TRBV30, the J gene TRBJ1-6, with D possibly matching TRBD1 (5 bases). The CDR3 extends over 15 amino acids. Trimming pared 2 bases from V and 0 bases from J, leaving 8 bases between. Per germline, CDR1 GTSNPN and CDR2 SVGIG (reference sequence). The CDR3 region has the DNA TGTGCCTGGAGTCAGACAGTCTCCTATAATTCACCCCTCCACTTT. Protein sequence: CAWSQTVSYNSPLHF.

The chain combines TRBV5-1 with TRBJ2-5, with D unclear. V was cut by 0 bases and J by 2 bases, with 8 bases left in between. Germline CDR1 is SGHRS and CDR2 is YFSETQ. The CDR3 loop spans 14 amino acids. CDR3 protein: CASSLGIGQETQYF. Here the CDR3 DNA reads TGCGCCAGCAGCTTGGGAATAGGACAAGAGACCCAGTACTTC.

The chain links TRBV4-1 to TRBJ2-3; TRBD1 aligns across 10 bases. Germline V gene sequence: CDR1 MGHRA, CDR2 YSYEKL. V dropped 2 bases and J dropped 0; count of bases not matched to a gene: 5. The CDR3 has 17 amino acids. CDR3 region: CASSQTGTGASTDTQYF. CDR3 in DNA: TGCGCCAGCAGCCAAACCGGGACAGGGGCTAGCACAGATACGCAGTATTTT.

This rearrangement joins TRBV25-1 to TRBJ1-5, with TRBD1 identical over 9 bases. The CDR3 sequence is 14 residues long. Germline V gene data show CDR1 as MGHDK and CDR2 as SYGVNS. The CDR3 DNA follows: TGTGCGACAGGGGGGCCTTATAGCAATCAGCCCCAGCATTTT. This codes for CATGGPYSNQPQHF. The full variable domain, rest sourced from reference TRBV25-1 and TRBJ1-5, is EADIYQTPRYLVIGTGKKITLECSQTMGHDKMYWYQQDPGMELHLIHYSYGVNSTEKGDLSSESTVSRIRTEHFPLTLESARPSHTSQYLCATGGPYSNQPQHFGDGTRLSIL.

The chain uses TRBV6-4 and TRBJ2-7, with D perhaps TRBD1 (6 bases). The germline V and J ends were trimmed by 2 bases and 2 bases, with 16 bases remaining between them. CDR3 length: 16 amino acids. Germline V lookup: CDR1 MRHNA, CDR2 SNTAGT. This CDR3 reads CASSDAIAGVAYEQYF. In nucleotides, the CDR3 is TGTGCCAGCAGTGACGCTATTGCAGGGGTGGCCTACGAGCAGTACTTC.

The chain links TRBV7-6 to TRBJ1-5; D uncertain. The CDR3 contains 16 residues. Germline assignment: CDR1 SGHVS and CDR2 FNYEAQ. Deletions cut 1 base from V and 10 bases from J, with 20 bases between. Here the CDR3 DNA reads TGTGCCAGCAGCTTAGTAGCTTGGCCCGATGCGGGACCCCAGCATTTT. Translating it yields CASSLVAWPDAGPQHF.

This clone has just one count. The chain joins TRBV18 to TRBJ1-2; D call uncertain. This CDR3 contains 14 residues. Germline CDR1 is KGHSH and CDR2 is LQKENI. Between the trimmed V and J ends, which lost 0 bases and 7 bases, there was a span of 12 bases. CDR3 coding DNA: TGTGCCAGCTCACCACCGCCTTCGGCATCTGGCTACACCTTC. This sequence encodes CASSPPPSASGYTF. The full variable domain, with the rest looked up from reference TRBV18 and TRBJ1-2, is NAGVMQNPRHLVRRRGQEARLRCSPMKGHSHVYWYRQLPEEGLKFMVYLQKENIIDESGMPKERFSAEFPKEGPSILRIQQVVRGDSAAYFCASSPPPSASGYTFGSGTRLTVV.

The chain recombines TRBV3-1 (or the pseudogene TRBV3-2) with TRBJ2-1; TRBD2 matches at 9 bases. CDR1 and CDR2 (germline): LGHDT, YNNKEL (reference sequence). V shed 0 bases and J 7 bases; nucleotides not matched to a gene: 7. CDR3 length equals 16 residues. The CDR3 region has the DNA TGTGCCAGCAGCCAAGAAGTCGTGACTAGCGGTAATGAGCAGTTCTTC. It yields the protein CASSQEVVTSGNEQFF.

Of note for this clone: One end of the junction is discordant with germline, which a read error may explain. The chain uses TRBV18 and TRBJ2-7; no clear D gene. The V gene's germline CDR1 is KGHSH and CDR2 LQKENI. The CDR3 sequence is 14 residues long. CDR3 nucleotide sequence: TGTGCCAGCTCATCACCGTCGGTCGGGTACGAGCAGTACTTC. It translates to CASSSPSVGYEQYF.

The chain links TRBV20-1 to TRBJ1-4; no clear D gene. This CDR3 is 11 amino acids long. Trimming shortened V by 6 bases and J by 6 bases, and 8 bases separated the two germline ends. Germline assignment: CDR1 DFQATT and CDR2 SNEGSKA (reference sequence). The CDR3 DNA sequence: TGCAGTGCCGAAAGGGATGAAAAACTGTTTTTT. This codes for CSAERDEKLFF.

CDR3 sequence reads: CASSLGGGAGVSYEQYF. The CDR3 nucleotides read TGTGCCAGCAGCTTGGGCGGGGGCGCGGGGGTCTCCTACGAGCAGTACTTC. V usage is TRBV5-4 and J usage is TRBJ2-7, with D possibly matching TRBD2 (7 bases). V was pared by 0 bases and J by 0 bases, with 16 bases between. Germline V gene data show CDR1 as SGHNT and CDR2 as YYREEE (reference sequence). CDR3 length: 17 amino acids. The variable domain in full, with the rest retrieved from reference TRBV5-4 and TRBJ2-7, is ETGVTQSPTHLIKTRGQQVTLRCSSQSGHNTVSWYQQALGQGPQFIFQYYREEENGRGNFPPRFSGLQFPNYSSELNVNALELDDSALYLCASSLGGGAGVSYEQYFGPGTRLTVT.